This is a list of T cell receptor beta chains from one sample in a study of T cell repertoires in cytomegalovirus infection. For these receptors, no antigen is known. TCRdb re-analysed the reads in MiXCR, keeping a single row per CDR3 protein. The table lists around 800,000 distinct CDR3 sequences, approximately 32% of them singletons. This specimen was cultured CD8+ T cells from PBMCs, taken from culture after CMV antigen stimulation. Receptor source: a human donor in good health (CMV status not recorded). Some clones in this sample may be carry-over from other donors' samples. Both conserved end residues are part of each CDR3. The D gene is left open where the match is weak. Clone size, where shown, is once, few, many, or a class for clones that have expanded.

d_call | j_call | clone_size | v_call | cdr3_nt | cdr3_aa
TRBD1 | TRBJ1-1 | NA | TRBV7-2 | TGTGCCAGCAGCTTAGAAGGTGCAACAGGGGGCCAGGGCACTGAAGCTTTCTTT | CASSLEGATGGQGTEAFF
NA | TRBJ2-7 | NA | TRBV7-9 | TGTGCCGGCAGCCCAATTTCCGACGAGCAGTACTTC | CAGSPISDEQYF
TRBD1 | TRBJ1-3 | NA | TRBV2 | TGTGTCAGCACCGACGGACAGGGGGGTGGAAACACCATATATTTT | CVSTDGQGGGNTIYF
NA | TRBJ2-2 | NA | TRBV6-1 | TGTGCCCAGGCAGTTTTATCCGGGGAGCTGTTTTTT | CAQAVLSGELFF
TRBD1 | TRBJ1-1 | few | TRBV5-1 | TGCGCCAGCAGCTTGGATGGGACAGGGGGCGTGAATGAAGCTTTCTTT | CASSLDGTGGVNEAFF
NA | TRBJ1-1 | NA | TRBV5-6 | TGTGCCAGCAGCTTGGGTTCCTTTGGGGGGATCACTGAAGCTTTCTTT | CASSLGSFGGITEAFF
NA | TRBJ1-1 | NA | TRBV28 | TGTGCCACCGATCTAGTGAACACTGAAGCTTTCTTT | CATDLVNTEAFF
NA | TRBJ2-3 | NA | TRBV27 | TGTGCCAGCAGTCTCCAGGACCCCCGATCCACAGATACGCAGTATTTT | CASSLQDPRSTDTQYF
NA | TRBJ2-1 | NA | TRBV7-8 | TGTGCCAGCAGCTTAGCTTGGTCAGGTGAGCAGTTCTTC | CASSLAWSGEQFF
TRBD1 | TRBJ2-5 | NA | TRBV12-3/TRBV12-4 | TGTGCCAGCAGTTCAGAGTACAGGGGTGAGACCCAGTACTTC | CASSSEYRGETQYF
TRBD1 | TRBJ1-2 | few | TRBV10-2 | TGCGCCAGCATGGGACAGGGGGTCTATGGCTACACCTTC | CASMGQGVYGYTF
TRBD2 | TRBJ2-3 | NA | TRBV5-8 | TGTGCCAGCAGCTTATATAGCGGGGCCACAGATACGCAGTATTTT | CASSLYSGATDTQYF
NA | TRBJ1-1 | many | TRBV29-1 | TGCAGCGCAGCCCCCAGGATGAACACTGAAGCTTTCTTT | CSAAPRMNTEAFF
NA | TRBJ1-5 | many | TRBV7-2 | TGTGCCAGCAGCCCCGGGTCGGGTAGTGCCAATCAGCCCCAGCATTTT | CASSPGSGSANQPQHF
NA | TRBJ1-1 | NA | TRBV14 | TGTGCCAGCAGCCTACGGGACTCAGGGTTAGGCACTGAAGCTTTCTTT | CASSLRDSGLGTEAFF
NA | TRBJ2-2 | few | TRBV29-1 | TGCAGCGTTGATCGGCAGGGAAAAACCGGGGAGCTGTTTTTT | CSVDRQGKTGELFF
NA | TRBJ1-1 | NA | TRBV12-3/TRBV12-4 | TGTGCCATTGGGGGTGGAATGAACACTGAAGCTTTCTTT | CAIGGGMNTEAFF
TRBD2 | TRBJ2-2 | few | TRBV7-6 | TGTGCCAGCAGCCTCACCTTGGGGGGGGTCTCCTTCGCGAGGAACACCGGGGAGCTGTTTTTT | CASSLTLGGVSFARNTGELFF
NA | TRBJ1-5 | few | TRBV5-6 | TGTGCCAGCAGCTTGGCCGGGACCCTAATCGATCAGCCCCAGCATTTT | CASSLAGTLIDQPQHF
NA | TRBJ2-1 | many | TRBV7-2 | TGTGCCAGCATCAACTACCCTGGGAATGAGCAGTTCTTC | CASINYPGNEQFF
NA | TRBJ2-1 | NA | TRBV10-3 | TGTGCCATCAGTGAAGGTCGGTTCTCCTACAATGAGCAGTTCTTC | CAISEGRFSYNEQFF
NA | TRBJ1-1 | NA | TRBV27 | TGTGCCAGCAGTCCCCGCCCGCCCGGGAACACTGAAGCTTTCTTT | CASSPRPPGNTEAFF